These 9 T cell receptor beta chains originate from one sample sequenced in a study of cytomegalovirus exposure and HLA in healthy donors. Primers: 60 Vbeta forward and 13 Jbeta reverse. Some clones are missing from TCRdb's copy, which holds only in-frame ones; the method was immunoSEQ multiplex PCR. The sample yields about 130,000 clones, 70% to 85% seen once. The material sequenced was PBMCs. The receptor source for this set is a boy younger than 10 in good health and CMV-seronegative.

This chain joins TRBV2 and TRBJ1-1; 7 positions match TRBD1. CDR1 is SNHLY, CDR2 FYNNEI, per germline. Trimming at V came to 7 bases and at J to 11 bases, leaving 13 bases not matched to a gene. The CDR3 has 13 amino acids. The CDR3 DNA reads as TGTGCCAGCACGACAGGGTGGGATGTGGGGGCTTTCTTT. Translated, it gives CASTTGWDVGAFF.

The rearrangement uses TRBV6-5 and TRBJ1-2, with D uncertain. The CDR3 runs 13 residues. CDR1 MNHEY and CDR2 SVGAGI come from the germline V gene. V was trimmed by 4 bases and J by 2 bases, leaving 8 bases between them. CDR3 coding DNA: TGTGCCAGCAGTTTGGCGGAGAACTATGGCTACACCTTC. Its protein product is CASSLAENYGYTF.

The V call is TRBV7-2, the J call TRBJ2-5; 8 bases are shared with TRBD2. Germline V gene lookup returns CDR1 SGHTA and CDR2 FQGNSA. The CDR3 has 16 residues. V was clipped by 6 bases and J by 4 bases; unmatched bases: 13. CDR3 coding DNA: TGTGCCAGCAGTTACAAGTTCGGGGGGGCGGCAGAGACCCAGTACTTC. Protein sequence: CASSYKFGGAAETQYF.

The chain is built from TRBV9 and TRBJ2-7, with 7 bases matching TRBD1. V was clipped by 1 base and J by 1 base; unmatched bases: 5. The CDR3 has 15 amino acids. From germline, CDR1 is SGDLS and CDR2 YYNGEE. The CDR3 DNA is TGTGCCAGCAGCGTATTGGGACAGCCTTCCTACGAGCAGTACTTC. Its protein product is CASSVLGQPSYEQYF.

The chain couples TRBV27 to TRBJ2-7, with 9 bases that match TRBD1. CDR1 and CDR2 (germline): MNHEY, SMNVEV (reference sequence). V was pared by 5 bases and J by 6 bases, with 8 bases of the junction left unmatched. The CDR3 extends over 14 amino acids. The CDR3 nucleotides are TGTGCCAGCAGTCCCCGGACAGGGGTAGTCGAGCAGTACGTC. Protein sequence: CASSPRTGVVEQYV.

The chain is built from TRBV18 and TRBJ1-1; possibly TRBD1 for D (5 bases). Trimming removed 3 bases from V and 5 bases from J, with 10 bases in between. This CDR3 region has 13 residues. The germline CDR1 and CDR2 sequences are KGHSH and LQKENI. CDR3 loop: CASSPSGFTEAFF. The CDR3 DNA reads TGTGCCAGCTCACCTTCAGGGTTTACTGAAGCTTTCTTT. The full variable domain, with the rest looked up from reference TRBV18 and TRBJ1-1, is NAGVMQNPRHLVRRRGQEARLRCSPMKGHSHVYWYRQLPEEGLKFMVYLQKENIIDESGMPKERFSAEFPKEGPSILRIQQVVRGDSAAYFCASSPSGFTEAFFGQGTRLTVV.

The chain couples TRBV18 to TRBJ2-5; 7 bases match TRBD2. The germline V gene has CDR1 KGHSH and CDR2 LQKENI. This CDR3 contains 15 residues. V shed 3 bases, J shed 2 bases, and the junction held 6 bases outside the gene matches. CDR3 sequence reads: CASSPILAIQETQYF. CDR3 DNA: TGTGCCAGCTCACCTATACTAGCGATTCAAGAGACCCAGTACTTC.

This clone was picked up one time. The chain recombines TRBV11-2 with TRBJ1-1; 7 nucleotides match TRBD1. Germline CDR1 SGHAT, CDR2 FQNNGV. Trimming cost V 4 bases and J 1 base; bases outside gene matches: 6. CDR3 size: 15 residues. The CDR3 is CASSSTRTGNTEAFF. Here the CDR3 DNA reads TGTGCCAGCAGCTCAACGCGGACAGGGAACACTGAAGCTTTCTTT.

The V call is TRBV19, the J call TRBJ2-2, with D hard to call. Germline V lookup: CDR1 LNHDA, CDR2 SQIVND (reference sequence). Trimming removed 3 bases from V and 1 base from J, with 6 bases in between. The CDR3 covers 14 residues. The CDR3 spells CASSISWNTGELFF. For the CDR3, the DNA is TGTGCCAGTAGTATTTCCTGGAACACCGGGGAGCTGTTTTTT.